The 29 T cell receptor beta chains below come from one sample, sequenced in a study of T cells in localized non-small cell lung cancer. The data were produced by immunoSEQ multiplex PCR, yet TCRdb's version contains in-frame clones alone and is incomplete. The table shows 60,000 to 85,000 clones, with 86% occurring only once. The sequencing here drew on peripheral blood, taken before any cancer treatment. All receptors come from a male donor older than 55 with stage III squamous cell lung carcinoma.

The chain has TRBV9 and TRBJ1-6, with a possible D match to TRBD1 (5 bases). Germline assignment: CDR1 SGDLS and CDR2 YYNGEE. Trimming shortened V by 4 bases and J by 7 bases, and 12 bases separated the two germline ends. This CDR3 spans 14 amino acids. The chain's CDR3 is CASSQQAVNSPLHF. The CDR3 bases are TGTGCCAGCAGCCAACAGGCAGTCAATTCACCCCTCCACTTT.

The rearrangement joins TRBV13 to TRBJ2-3, with D unclear. Trimming left V 6 bases short and J 2 bases short, with 9 bases between. The CDR3 loop spans 13 amino acids. The germline CDR1 and CDR2 sequences are PRHDT and FYEKMQ (reference sequence). CDR3 DNA sequence: TGTGCCAGCAGAAACAGACCCACAGATACGCAGTATTTT. Amino acid sequence: CASRNRPTDTQYF.

The chain employs TRBV10-3 and TRBJ1-6; D is uncertain. Germline V gives CDR1 ENHRY, CDR2 SYGVKD. The CDR3 runs to 15 residues. V was shortened by 0 bases and J by 7 bases, with 10 bases between the two germline ends. The CDR3 DNA reads TGTGCCATCAGTGAGTCGGGAAGACCGAATTCACCCCTCCACTTT. Translated, it gives CAISESGRPNSPLHF.

The V and J genes are TRBV4-1 and TRBJ2-2; possible D gene TRBD2, 6 bases. Germline V lookup: CDR1 MGHRA, CDR2 YSYEKL. CDR3 length: 14 amino acids. V was trimmed by 0 bases and J by 7 bases, leaving 9 bases between them. The CDR3 protein is CASSQDGGGGELFF. CDR3 DNA sequence: TGCGCCAGCAGCCAAGATGGGGGAGGCGGGGAGCTGTTTTTT.

CDR3 sequence (DNA): TGTGCCAGCAGTGCACGACACCTAGCTAACTATGGCTACACCTTC. The encoded protein is CASSARHLANYGYTF. The V and J genes are TRBV6-1 and TRBJ1-2; no definite D call. Looked up from germline, CDR1 is MNHNS and CDR2 is SASEGT. V was shortened by 4 bases and J by 0 bases, with 12 bases between the two germline ends. This CDR3 has 15 residues.

The genes are TRBV7-9 and TRBJ1-2; D is perhaps TRBD1 (5 bases). The V and J ends lost 5 bases and 4 bases respectively, with 17 bases between them. CDR1 SEHNR and CDR2 FQNEAQ come from the germline V gene (reference sequence). The CDR3 sequence is 15 residues long. The CDR3 spells CASSRSGISGYGYTF. CDR3 bases: TGTGCCAGCAGCCGTTCAGGGATTAGCGGCTATGGCTACACCTTC.

V and J are TRBV6-5 and TRBJ1-2; D perhaps matches TRBD1 (5 bases). CDR1 MNHEY and CDR2 SVGAGI come from the germline V gene. V gave up 6 bases and J gave up 8 bases, with 16 bases separating them. The CDR3 extends over 13 amino acids. The CDR3 reads CASSSGTRRGYTF. CDR3 nucleotides: TGTGCCAGCAGCTCCGGGACCAGGAGGGGCTACACCTTC.

The chain uses TRBV12-1 and TRBJ1-6. TRBV12-1 is a pseudogene. The CDR3 runs to 12 residues. The CDR3 sequence is CASSFNSVALHF. CDR3 nucleotides: TGTGCCAGCAGCTTTAATAGTGTGGCCCTCCACTTT.

This clone was seen only a few times. The chain has TRBV5-1 and TRBJ1-6, with D hard to call. CDR1 is SGHRS, CDR2 YFSETQ, per germline. CDR3 length: 15 residues. V gave up 0 bases and J gave up 5 bases, with 9 bases separating them. CDR3 bases: TGCGCCAGCAGCTTGGACGGATCAGATAATTCACCCCTCCACTTT. It encodes CASSLDGSDNSPLHF.

V and J are TRBV10-3 and TRBJ1-2, with 8 bases matching TRBD1. V lost 2 bases, J lost 7 bases, and 9 bases stayed unmatched. CDR1 is ENHRY and CDR2 is SYGVKD in the germline V gene. The CDR3 runs to 15 residues. The CDR3 protein is CAISEGGQATRGYTF. The CDR3, as DNA: TGTGCCATCAGTGAGGGGGGACAGGCAACGCGTGGCTACACCTTC.

This chain links TRBV18 with TRBJ1-5; D is undetermined. Germline loops: CDR1 KGHSH, CDR2 LQKENI. V lost 0 bases and J lost 7, with 10 bases in between. CDR3 length: 14 residues. The CDR3 DNA sequence: TGTGCCAGCTCACCACCTCTGCCGGGACAGCCCCAGCATTTT. Its translation: CASSPPLPGQPQHF.

V and J are TRBV9 and TRBJ2-2; the match to TRBD1 covers 8 bases. J lost 6 bases, V lost 3 bases, and 10 bases had no gene match. This CDR3 contains 16 residues. Per germline, CDR1 SGDLS and CDR2 YYNGEE. The CDR3 DNA sequence: TGTGCCAGCAGCGCCTTGGACAGGGTCGCCGCCGGGGAGCTGTTTTTT. Protein: CASSALDRVAAGELFF.

J is TRBJ2-4 and V is TRBV2; D is ambiguous. Germline lookup yields CDR1 SNHLY and CDR2 FYNNEI. V was cut by 1 base and J by 9 bases, with 7 bases left in between. This CDR3 is built from 12 residues. The CDR3 is CASSEEGGIQYF. CDR3 DNA: TGTGCCAGCAGTGAAGAAGGTGGCATTCAGTACTTC.

V gene TRBV6-6 combines with J gene TRBJ2-3; D ambiguous. CDR1 MNHNY and CDR2 SVGAGI come from the germline V gene (reference sequence). This CDR3 region has 16 residues. The germline V and J ends were trimmed by 3 bases and 5 bases, with 18 bases remaining between them. DNA for the CDR3: TGTGCCAGCAGTTATGGTCTCTCTATAAGGGAAGATACGCAGTATTTT. This gives the protein CASSYGLSIREDTQYF.

This chain joins TRBV10-2 and TRBJ1-5; TRBD1 agrees at 8 bases. The germline gives CDR1 WSHSY, CDR2 SAAADI. J was trimmed by 6 bases and V by 6 bases; bases with no gene match: 4. The CDR3 totals 13 residues. The chain's CDR3 is CASRGQATQPQHF. Written as DNA, the CDR3 is TGCGCCAGCAGGGGACAGGCGACTCAGCCCCAGCATTTT.

The rearrangement links TRBV2 to TRBJ2-5, with a possible D match to TRBD1 (6 bases). The V end lost 4 bases, the J end lost 0 bases, and 15 bases lay between the germline ends. The CDR3 is made up of 16 amino acids. From germline, CDR1 is SNHLY and CDR2 FYNNEI. The CDR3 DNA reads TGTGCCAGCAGTGGACCGGGACATCTGTACCAAGAGACCCAGTACTTC. Translating gives CASSGPGHLYQETQYF.

V and J are TRBV27 and TRBJ2-1; D might be TRBD1 (6 bases). Germline CDR1 reads MNHEY; CDR2 reads SMNVEV (reference sequence). CDR3 length: 16 residues. V was shortened by 5 bases and J by 7 bases, with 21 bases between the two germline ends. The CDR3 nucleotides are TGTGCCAGCAGTGTCTCCTGGGGGCCCCTAGTGAATGAGCAGTTCTTC. Protein product: CASSVSWGPLVNEQFF.

The chain carries TRBV25-1 and TRBJ1-2; D is undetermined. V dropped 2 bases and J dropped 8 bases, with 15 bases sitting between them. The CDR3 loop spans 14 amino acids. CDR1 MGHDK and CDR2 SYGVNS come from the germline V gene. This CDR3 reads CASSEVVSQGGYTF. Written as DNA, the CDR3 is TGTGCCAGCAGTGAAGTCGTCAGCCAAGGGGGCTACACCTTC.

The chain recombines TRBV6-4 with TRBJ2-5; D is ambiguous. Trimming took 9 bases from V and 5 from J, leaving 13 bases between them. The CDR3 is 12 residues long. Germline values: CDR1 MRHNA, CDR2 SNTAGT. As DNA, the CDR3 is TGTGCCAGGCCAAGGGCTGGCGAGACCCAGTACTTC. Protein product: CARPRAGETQYF.

The rearrangement uses TRBV15 and TRBJ2-7, with D possibly TRBD2 on 8 matching bases. CDR1 LNHNV and CDR2 YYDKDF come from the germline V gene (reference sequence). This CDR3 is built from 15 residues. Trimming shortened V by 1 base and J by 5 bases, and 15 bases separated the two germline ends. CDR3 nucleotide sequence: TGTGCCACCAGCAGAGGATCGGGAGGGGGCGACGAGCAGTACGTC. This encodes CATSRGSGGGDEQYV.

The rearrangement uses TRBV6-1 and TRBJ2-5; no firm D call. The V end lost 3 bases, the J end lost 6 bases, and 17 bases lay between the germline ends. Germline loops: CDR1 MNHNS, CDR2 SASEGT. The CDR3 runs 15 residues. As DNA, the CDR3 is TGTGCCAGCAGTGATCGCCAGGTCGGGTTCCAGACCCAGTACTTC. It translates to CASSDRQVGFQTQYF.

The chain is built from TRBV9 and TRBJ1-1; 7 bases fit TRBD1. Germline V gene lookup returns CDR1 SGDLS and CDR2 YYNGEE. This CDR3 region has 14 residues. V was clipped by 4 bases and J by 1 base; unmatched bases: 4. CDR3: CASSFGTANTEAFF. The DNA of the CDR3 is TGTGCCAGCAGCTTCGGGACAGCGAACACTGAAGCTTTCTTT.

The chain uses TRBV27 and TRBJ1-5; 7 bases are a match to TRBD1. Trimming cost V 8 bases and J 2 bases; bases outside gene matches: 9. CDR3 length equals 15 residues. CDR1 is MNHEY, CDR2 SMNVEV, per germline (reference sequence). The CDR3 region is CASRDSWGGNQPQHF. In DNA, the CDR3 is TGTGCCAGCCGGGACAGCTGGGGAGGCAATCAGCCCCAGCATTTT.

The chain has TRBV5-1 and TRBJ2-2, with 9 bases aligning to TRBD2. The CDR3 sequence is 17 residues long. Germline loops: CDR1 SGHRS, CDR2 YFSETQ. The V segment lost 3 bases and the J segment 6 bases; nucleotides outside the gene matches: 12. CDR3 protein: CASSSLGLASYAGELFF. The CDR3 DNA is TGCGCCAGCAGCTCTTTGGGACTAGCTTCGTACGCCGGGGAGCTGTTTTTT.

V and J are TRBV6-1 and TRBJ1-2; D is unresolved. This CDR3 contains 12 residues. V was cut by 0 bases and J by 5 bases, with 4 bases left in between. Germline assignment: CDR1 MNHNS and CDR2 SASEGT. The CDR3 protein is CASSEAGYGYTF. CDR3 in DNA: TGTGCCAGCAGTGAAGCCGGGTATGGCTACACCTTC.

The genes are TRBV19 and TRBJ2-5; D possibly corresponds to TRBD1 (7 bases). CDR1 and CDR2 from the germline V gene are LNHDA and SQIVND (reference sequence). The V gene lost 3 bases and the J gene lost 5 bases, with 13 bases spanning the gap. CDR3 length: 14 residues. The CDR3 bases are TGTGCCAGTAGTATGAAACAGGGGAGGGAGACCCAGTACTTC. This gives the protein CASSMKQGRETQYF.

The chain employs TRBV29-1 and TRBJ1-1; 9 positions match TRBD1. Losses at the gene ends were 7 bases for V and 11 bases for J; bases not matched to a gene: 17. There are 14 residues in the CDR3. Germline V gene sequence: CDR1 SQVTM, CDR2 ANQGSEA. Here the CDR3 reads CSAFGQGTGKGAFF. The CDR3 coding sequence is TGCAGCGCCTTCGGACAGGGGACTGGAAAGGGGGCTTTCTTT.

V gene TRBV6-1 combines with J gene TRBJ1-4, with D perhaps TRBD1 (5 bases). The CDR3 consists of 16 residues. Between the trimmed V and J ends, which lost 2 bases and 7 bases, there was a span of 17 bases. Germline lookup yields CDR1 MNHNS and CDR2 SASEGT. The CDR3 loop reads CASSEWETVGTEKLFF. CDR3 DNA: TGTGCCAGCAGTGAATGGGAGACAGTCGGCACTGAAAAACTGTTTTTT.

This chain joins TRBV6-5 and TRBJ1-2; 7 bases are a match to TRBD1. CDR1 is MNHEY and CDR2 is SVGAGI in the germline V gene. Trimming at V came to 5 bases and at J to 7 bases, leaving 13 bases not matched to a gene. CDR3 length equals 15 residues. In DNA, the CDR3 is TGTGCCAGCAGTCCGCGGGACAGAACCCACAGTGGCTACACCTTC. Translating it yields CASSPRDRTHSGYTF.